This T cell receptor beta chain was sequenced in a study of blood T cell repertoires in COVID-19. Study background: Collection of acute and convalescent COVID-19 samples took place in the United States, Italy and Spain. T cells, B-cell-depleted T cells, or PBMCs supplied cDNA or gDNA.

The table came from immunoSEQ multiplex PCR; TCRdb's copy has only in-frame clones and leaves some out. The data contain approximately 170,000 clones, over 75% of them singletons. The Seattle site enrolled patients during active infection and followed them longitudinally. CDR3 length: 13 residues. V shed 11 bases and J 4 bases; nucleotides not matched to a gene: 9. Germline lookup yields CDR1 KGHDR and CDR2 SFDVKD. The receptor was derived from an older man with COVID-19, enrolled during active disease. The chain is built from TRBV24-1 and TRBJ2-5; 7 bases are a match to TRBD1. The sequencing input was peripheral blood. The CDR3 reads CAIGDSPGETQYF. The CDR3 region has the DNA TGTGCCATTGGGGACAGCCCTGGAGAGACCCAGTACTTC.